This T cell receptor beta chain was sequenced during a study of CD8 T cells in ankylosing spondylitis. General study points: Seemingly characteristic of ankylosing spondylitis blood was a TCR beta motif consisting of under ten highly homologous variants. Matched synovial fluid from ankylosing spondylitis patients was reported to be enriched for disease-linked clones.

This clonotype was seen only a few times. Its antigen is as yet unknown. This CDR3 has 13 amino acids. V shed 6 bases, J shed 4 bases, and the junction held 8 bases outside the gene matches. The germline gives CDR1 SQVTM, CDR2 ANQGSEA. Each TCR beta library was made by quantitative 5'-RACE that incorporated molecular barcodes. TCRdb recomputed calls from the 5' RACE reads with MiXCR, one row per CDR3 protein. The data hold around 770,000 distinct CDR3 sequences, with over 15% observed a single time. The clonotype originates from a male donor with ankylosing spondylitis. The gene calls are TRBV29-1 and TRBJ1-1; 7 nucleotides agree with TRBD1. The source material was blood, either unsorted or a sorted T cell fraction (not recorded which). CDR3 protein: CSVGTGDGTEAFF. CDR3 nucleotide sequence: TGCAGCGTCGGAACAGGGGATGGCACTGAAGCTTTCTTT.